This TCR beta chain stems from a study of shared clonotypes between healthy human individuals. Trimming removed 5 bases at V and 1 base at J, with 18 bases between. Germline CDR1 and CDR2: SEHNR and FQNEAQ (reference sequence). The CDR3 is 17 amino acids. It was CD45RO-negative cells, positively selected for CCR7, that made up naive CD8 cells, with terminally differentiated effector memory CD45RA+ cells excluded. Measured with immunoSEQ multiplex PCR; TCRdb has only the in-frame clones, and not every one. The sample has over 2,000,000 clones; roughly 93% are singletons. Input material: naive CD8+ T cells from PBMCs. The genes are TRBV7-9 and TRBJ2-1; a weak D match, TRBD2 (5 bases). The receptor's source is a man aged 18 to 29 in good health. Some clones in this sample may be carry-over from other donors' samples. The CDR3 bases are TGTGCCAGCAGCCACGACTCAACCCGGGGATCCTACAATGAGCAGTTCTTC. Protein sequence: CASSHDSTRGSYNEQFF.